This T cell receptor beta chain was obtained from a study of T-cell memory formation after mild COVID-19. A few counts support this clonotype. TCRdb called the 5' RACE reads again in MiXCR, with one record for every CDR3 protein. The sample records under 400,000 distinct CDR3 sequences, 25% to 30% being singletons. Trimming took 0 bases from V and 2 from J; bases not matched to a gene: 2. The CDR3 extends over 16 amino acids. Germline V lookup: CDR1 LGHNA, CDR2 YSLEER. Sequenced material: PBMCs or a T cell subset sorted from them (not recorded which). The receptor's source is an adult woman who had mild COVID-19 (a few samples of this study predate the infection). Cell type and time point are not known. The rearrangement uses TRBV4-3 and TRBJ2-5; 11 bases fit TRBD2. The CDR3 DNA follows: TGCGCCAGCAGCCAAGAGCCTAGCGGGAGGCAAGAGACCCAGTACTTC. Its translation: CASSQEPSGRQETQYF.